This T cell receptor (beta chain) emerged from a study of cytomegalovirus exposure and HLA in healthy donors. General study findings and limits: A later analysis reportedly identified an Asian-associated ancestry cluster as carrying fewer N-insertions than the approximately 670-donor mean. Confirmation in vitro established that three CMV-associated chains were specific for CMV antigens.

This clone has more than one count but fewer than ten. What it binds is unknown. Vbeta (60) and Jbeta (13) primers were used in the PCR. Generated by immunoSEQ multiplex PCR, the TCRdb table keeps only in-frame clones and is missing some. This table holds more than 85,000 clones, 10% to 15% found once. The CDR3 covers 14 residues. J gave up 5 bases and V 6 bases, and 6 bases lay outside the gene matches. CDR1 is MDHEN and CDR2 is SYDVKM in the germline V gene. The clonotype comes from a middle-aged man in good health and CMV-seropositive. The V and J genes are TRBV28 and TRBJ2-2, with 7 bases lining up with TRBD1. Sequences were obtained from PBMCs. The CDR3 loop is CASRYRGRTGELFF. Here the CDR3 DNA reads TGTGCCAGCAGGTACAGGGGACGAACCGGGGAGCTGTTTTTT.